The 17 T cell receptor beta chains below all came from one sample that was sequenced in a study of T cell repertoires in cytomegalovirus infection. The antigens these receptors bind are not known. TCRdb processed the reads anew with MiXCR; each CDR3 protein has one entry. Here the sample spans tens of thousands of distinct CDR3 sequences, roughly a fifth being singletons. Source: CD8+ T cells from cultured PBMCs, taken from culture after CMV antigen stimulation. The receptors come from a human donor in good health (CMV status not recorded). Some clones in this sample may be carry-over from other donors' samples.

CDR3 in amino acids: CASSHGLAGANTGELFF. CDR3 nucleotide sequence: TGTGCCAGCAGTCACGGACTAGCGGGAGCGAACACCGGGGAGCTGTTTTTT. The chain employs TRBV12-3 or TRBV12-4 and TRBJ2-2, with 13 bases fitting TRBD2. The CDR3 length is 17 residues. V dropped 5 bases and J dropped 0; count of bases not matched to a gene: 3.

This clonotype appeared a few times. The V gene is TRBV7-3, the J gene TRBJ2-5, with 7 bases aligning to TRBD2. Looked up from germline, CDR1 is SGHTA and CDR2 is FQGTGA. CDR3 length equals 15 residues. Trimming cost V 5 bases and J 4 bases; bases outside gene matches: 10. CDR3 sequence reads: CASSPWGGAGETQYF. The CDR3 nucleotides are TGTGCCAGCAGCCCGTGGGGAGGGGCGGGAGAGACCCAGTACTTC.

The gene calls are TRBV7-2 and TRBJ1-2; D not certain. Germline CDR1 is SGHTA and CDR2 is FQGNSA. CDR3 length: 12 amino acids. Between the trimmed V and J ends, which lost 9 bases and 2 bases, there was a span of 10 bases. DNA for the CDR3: TGTGCCAGTGGGCTGGGGAACTATGGCTACACCTTC. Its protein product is CASGLGNYGYTF.

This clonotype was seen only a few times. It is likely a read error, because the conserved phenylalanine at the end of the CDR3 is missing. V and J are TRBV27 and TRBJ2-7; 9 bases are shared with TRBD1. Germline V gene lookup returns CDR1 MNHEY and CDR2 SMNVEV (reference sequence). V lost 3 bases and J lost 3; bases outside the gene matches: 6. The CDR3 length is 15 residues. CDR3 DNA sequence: TGTGCCAGCAGTTTCGGACAGGGGACGAACTACGAGCAGTACTCC. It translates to CASSFGQGTNYEQYS.

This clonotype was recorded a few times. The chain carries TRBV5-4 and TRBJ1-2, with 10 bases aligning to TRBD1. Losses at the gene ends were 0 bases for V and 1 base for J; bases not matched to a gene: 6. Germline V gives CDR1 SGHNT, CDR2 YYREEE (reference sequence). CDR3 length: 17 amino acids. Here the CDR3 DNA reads TGTGCCAGCAGCTTGGCAGGGACAGGGGACTTTAACTATGGCTACACCTTC. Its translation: CASSLAGTGDFNYGYTF.

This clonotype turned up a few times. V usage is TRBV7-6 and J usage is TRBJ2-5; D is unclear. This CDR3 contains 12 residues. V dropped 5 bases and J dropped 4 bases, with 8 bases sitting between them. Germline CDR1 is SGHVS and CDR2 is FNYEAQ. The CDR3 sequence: CASSPPGETQYF. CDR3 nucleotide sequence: TGTGCCAGCAGCCCGCCGGGAGAGACCCAGTACTTC.

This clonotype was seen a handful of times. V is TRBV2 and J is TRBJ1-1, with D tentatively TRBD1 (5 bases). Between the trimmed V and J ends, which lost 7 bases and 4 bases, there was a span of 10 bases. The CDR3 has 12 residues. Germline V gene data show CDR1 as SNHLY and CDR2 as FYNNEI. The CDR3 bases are TGTGCCAGCATTGGGCAGGGCACTGAAGCTTTCTTT. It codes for CASIGQGTEAFF.

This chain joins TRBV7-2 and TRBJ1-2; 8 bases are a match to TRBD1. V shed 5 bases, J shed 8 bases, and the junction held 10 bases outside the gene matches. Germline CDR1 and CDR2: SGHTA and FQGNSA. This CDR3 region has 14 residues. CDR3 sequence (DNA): TGTGCCAGCAGCCGTAGGACAGGGCCGGGAGGCTACACCTTC. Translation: CASSRRTGPGGYTF. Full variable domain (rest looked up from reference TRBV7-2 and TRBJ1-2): GAGVSQSPSNKVTEKGKDVELRCDPISGHTALYWYRQSLGQGLEFLIYFQGNSAPDKSGLPSDRFSAERTGGSVSTLTIQRTQQEDSAVYLCASSRRTGPGGYTFGSGTRLTVV.

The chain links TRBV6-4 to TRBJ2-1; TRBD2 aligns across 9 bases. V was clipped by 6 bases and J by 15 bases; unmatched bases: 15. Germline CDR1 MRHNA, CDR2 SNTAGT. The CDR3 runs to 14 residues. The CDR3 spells CASSVTPDSGSSFF. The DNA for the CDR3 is TGTGCCAGCAGCGTTACTCCGGATAGCGGGAGCTCGTTCTTC.

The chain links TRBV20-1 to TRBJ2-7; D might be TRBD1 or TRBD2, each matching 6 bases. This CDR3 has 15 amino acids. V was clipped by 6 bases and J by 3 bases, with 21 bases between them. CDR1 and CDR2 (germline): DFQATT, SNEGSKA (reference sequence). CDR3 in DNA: TGCAGTGCCCCCTGGGGGGCCCTGGGGGGCTACGAGCAGTACTTC. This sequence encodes CSAPWGALGGYEQYF.

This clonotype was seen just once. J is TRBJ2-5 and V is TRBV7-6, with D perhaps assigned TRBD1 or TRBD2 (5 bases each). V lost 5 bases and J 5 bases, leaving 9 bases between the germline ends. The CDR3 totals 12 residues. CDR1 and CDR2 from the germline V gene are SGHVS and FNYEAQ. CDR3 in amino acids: CASSPGRETQYF. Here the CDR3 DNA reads TGTGCCAGCAGCCCGGGGCGGGAGACCCAGTACTTC.

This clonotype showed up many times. As DNA, the CDR3 is TGTGCCAGCAGCTTAGCGCCGCAGAGCTCCTACGAGCAGTACTTC. Translation gives CASSLAPQSSYEQYF. The chain has TRBV7-6 and TRBJ2-7; no clear D. The germline V gene has CDR1 SGHVS and CDR2 FNYEAQ. The CDR3 contains 15 residues. Trimming removed 0 bases from V and 0 bases from J, with 9 bases in between. Drawing the rest from reference TRBV7-6 and TRBJ2-7, the complete variable domain is GAGVSQSPRYKVTKRGQDVALRCDPISGHVSLYWYRQALGQGPEFLTYFNYEAQQDKSGLPNDRFSAERPEGSISTLTIQRTEQRDSAMYRCASSLAPQSSYEQYFGPGTRLTVT.

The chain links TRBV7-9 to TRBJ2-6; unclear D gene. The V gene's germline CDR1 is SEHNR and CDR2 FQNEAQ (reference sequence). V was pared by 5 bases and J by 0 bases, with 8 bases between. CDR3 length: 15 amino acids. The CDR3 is CASSRDVSGANVLTF. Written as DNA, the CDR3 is TGTGCCAGCAGCCGTGACGTCTCTGGGGCCAACGTCCTGACTTTC.

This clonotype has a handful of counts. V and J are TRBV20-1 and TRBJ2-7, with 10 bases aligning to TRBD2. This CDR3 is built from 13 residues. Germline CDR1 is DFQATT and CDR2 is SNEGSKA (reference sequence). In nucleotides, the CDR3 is TGCGCCCTAGCGGGAGTGGGCTCCTACGAGCAGTACTTC. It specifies CALAGVGSYEQYF.

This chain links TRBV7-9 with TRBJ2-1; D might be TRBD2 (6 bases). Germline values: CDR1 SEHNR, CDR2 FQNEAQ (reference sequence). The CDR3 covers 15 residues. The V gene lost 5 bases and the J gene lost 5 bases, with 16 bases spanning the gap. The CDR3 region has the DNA TGTGCCAGCAGCCGCCCCGGGGGAAGGGACAATGAGCAGTTCTTC. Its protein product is CASSRPGGRDNEQFF.

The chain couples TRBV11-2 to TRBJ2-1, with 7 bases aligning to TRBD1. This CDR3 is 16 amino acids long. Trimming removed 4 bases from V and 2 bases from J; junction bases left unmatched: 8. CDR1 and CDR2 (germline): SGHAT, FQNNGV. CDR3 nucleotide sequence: TGTGCCAGCAGCTCCCCTGACAGGGCCACCTACAATGAGCAGTTCTTC. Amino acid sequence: CASSSPDRATYNEQFF.

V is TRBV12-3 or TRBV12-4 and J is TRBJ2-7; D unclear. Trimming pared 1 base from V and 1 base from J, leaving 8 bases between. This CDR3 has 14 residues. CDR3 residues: CASSLDWGSYEQYF. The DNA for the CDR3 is TGTGCCAGCAGTTTAGATTGGGGATCCTACGAGCAGTACTTC.